Sequencing of this T cell receptor beta chain was carried out in a study of shared clonotypes between healthy human individuals. CD45RO negativity and positive selection for CCR7 defined naive CD8 cells, a population that excluded terminally differentiated effector memory CD45RA+ cells. This CDR3 contains 15 residues. Trimming removed 0 bases at V and 0 bases at J, with 9 bases between. The germline V gene encodes CDR1 PRHDT and CDR2 FYEKMQ (reference sequence). In the authors' workflow: ImmunoSEQ output lacked quality scores and full-length reads, limiting matched filtering. The table came from immunoSEQ multiplex PCR; TCRdb's copy has only in-frame clones and leaves some out. That table furnishes V, J and clone size, whereas the DNA furnished D and trimming. Found here are about 2 million clones, about 95% of them singletons; the top ten hold approximately 1%.

The sequenced sample was naive CD8+ T cells sorted from blood. This rearrangement joins TRBV13 to TRBJ2-7; no clear D gene. This TCR derives from a man aged 18 to 29 in good health. Here the CDR3 reads CASSLGGDSSYEQYF. CDR3 DNA: TGTGCCAGCAGCTTAGGCGGCGATAGCTCCTACGAGCAGTACTTC.